A single sample gave rise to the 3 T cell receptor beta chains below, sequenced in a study of T cells in localized non-small cell lung cancer. TCRdb's copy holds only in-frame clones and misses some; the assay was immunoSEQ multiplex PCR. Of about 24,000 clones listed, 87% were seen once; the top ten hold around 32%. Sequencing used peripheral blood, obtained before any cancer treatment. These receptors were taken from a male donor aged 60 or over with stage I squamous cell lung carcinoma.

The rearrangement uses TRBV30 and TRBJ2-5; the match to TRBD2 covers 8 bases. The V gene's germline CDR1 is GTSNPN and CDR2 SVGIG (reference sequence). There are 12 residues in the CDR3. With 5 bases clipped from V and 3 bases from J, the junction kept 2 bases outside the gene matches. CDR3 in amino acids: CAWAAGEETQYF. In DNA, the CDR3 is TGTGCCTGGGCAGCGGGAGAAGAGACCCAGTACTTC.

The chain has TRBV9 and TRBJ1-3; unclear D gene. This CDR3 is built from 18 residues. V lost 3 bases to trimming and J lost 0 bases, with 19 bases between them. Germline-derived CDR1 and CDR2 are SGDLS and YYNGEE. CDR3 sequence (DNA): TGTGCCAGCAGCGACGTAGAACAGCGAGACTTCTCTGGAAACACCATATATTTT. Its translation: CASSDVEQRDFSGNTIYF.

The chain combines TRBV7-6 with TRBJ2-3, with D unresolved. The V gene's germline CDR1 is SGHVS and CDR2 FNYEAQ. The CDR3 contains 13 residues. Trimming stripped 2 bases from V and 3 bases from J, with 6 bases between. The CDR3 region has the DNA TGTGCCAGCAGCTTACTGGGGACAGATACGCAGTATTTT. Its translation: CASSLLGTDTQYF.